Each of the 25 T cell receptor beta chains below was sequenced from the same sample in a study of CD4 T cells in relation to SARS-CoV-2 and coronaviruses. TCRdb's copy holds only in-frame clones and misses some; the assay was immunoSEQ multiplex PCR. The data show about 28,000 clones, with around three quarters seen just once and roughly 25% held by the top ten. Unexposed donor CD4+ T cells date from 2011-2018, before the COVID-19 pandemic. The cells were cultured for approximately ten days before CD4+ T cells were isolated. These receptors have no identified antigens. Sequencing was carried out using CD4+ T cells from PBMCs, cultured in vitro. The source of these receptors is a human donor in good health.

The rearrangement links TRBV2 to TRBJ2-5, with 13 bases lining up with TRBD2. The CDR3 covers 15 residues. Germline V CDR1 and CDR2: SNHLY, FYNNEI. V shed 7 bases, J shed 5 bases, and the junction held 7 bases outside the gene matches. The CDR3 region is CASKLAGGPGETQYF. In nucleotides, the CDR3 is TGTGCCAGCAAACTAGCGGGAGGGCCCGGGGAGACCCAGTACTTC.

The chain uses TRBV29-1 and TRBJ1-6, with TRBD1 matching over 8 bases. Germline V lookup: CDR1 SQVTM, CDR2 ANQGSEA. The V segment lost 5 bases and the J segment 10 bases; nucleotides outside the gene matches: 13. The CDR3 runs to 15 residues. Here the CDR3 DNA reads TGCAGCGTTTTACTTACCCGGACAGGGATGTCACCCCTCCACTTT. It codes for CSVLLTRTGMSPLHF.

The chain employs TRBV7-9 and TRBJ1-1; D uncertain. The CDR3 length is 14 residues. CDR1 and CDR2 from the germline V gene are SEHNR and FQNEAQ (reference sequence). The V end was cut by 4 bases, the J end by 6 bases, with 15 bases between. Written as DNA, the CDR3 is TGTGCCAGCAGCTGGACCCAGGATACCGCTGAAGCTTTCTTT. Residues: CASSWTQDTAEAFF.

This sequence joins TRBV6-2 or TRBV6-3 and TRBJ2-7; D is possibly TRBD1 (5 bases). With 6 bases removed from V and 4 bases from J, the gap between germline ends came to 16 bases. The CDR3 runs 14 residues. Germline loops: CDR1 MNHEY, CDR2 SVGEGT. The CDR3 DNA reads as TGTGCCAGCAGCCAAAGGCCCAGGGCTTACGAGCAGTACTTC. It is translated as CASSQRPRAYEQYF.

The chain has TRBV6-5 and TRBJ1-1; D gene unclear. This CDR3 spans 14 amino acids. Per germline, CDR1 MNHEY and CDR2 SVGAGI. Trimming removed 2 bases at V and 4 bases at J, with 11 bases between. CDR3 bases: TGTGCCAGCAGTTACGATGGGGAGGCCACTGAAGCTTTCTTT. Protein product: CASSYDGEATEAFF.

The CDR3: CASSLGQSFRNEQYF. The CDR3 DNA reads TGTGCCAGCAGTCTCGGACAGTCTTTTCGAAACGAGCAGTACTTC. The rearrangement uses TRBV27 and TRBJ2-7, with a tentative D call TRBD1 (6 bases). V gave up 5 bases and J gave up 5 bases, with 19 bases separating them. Germline CDR1 and CDR2: MNHEY and SMNVEV (reference sequence). CDR3 length equals 15 residues.

This rearrangement joins TRBV2 to TRBJ1-2, with TRBD1 matching over 9 bases. CDR1 is SNHLY and CDR2 is FYNNEI in the germline V gene. With 4 bases clipped from V and 4 bases from J, the junction kept 7 bases outside the gene matches. This CDR3 region has 15 residues. DNA for the CDR3: TGTGCCAGCAGTGTCGGACAGGGGAGATCCTATGGCTACACCTTC. This gives the protein CASSVGQGRSYGYTF.

This clone was recorded once. The chain carries TRBV20-1 and TRBJ2-7; D is uncertain. Germline-derived CDR1 and CDR2 are DFQATT and SNEGSKA (reference sequence). V lost 2 bases to trimming and J lost 5 bases, with 7 bases between them. The CDR3 length is 11 residues. The DNA of the CDR3 is TGCAGTGCTAGAAGGGCAAACGAGCAGTACTTC. Residues: CSARRANEQYF.

There are a few counts of this clone. This chain joins TRBV19 and TRBJ2-2, with D perhaps TRBD1 or TRBD2 (5 bases each). Trimming stripped 3 bases from V and 1 base from J, with 12 bases between. Germline V CDR1 and CDR2: LNHDA, SQIVND (reference sequence). CDR3 size: 16 residues. CDR3 in amino acids: CASSIGAVLNTGELFF. The CDR3 DNA reads as TGTGCCAGTAGTATCGGGGCAGTTTTGAACACCGGGGAGCTGTTTTTT.

This clone came up once. V gene TRBV6-5 combines with J gene TRBJ2-3, with D possibly TRBD2 on 6 matching bases. Germline V gene lookup returns CDR1 MNHEY and CDR2 SVGAGI. V dropped 5 bases and J dropped 3 bases, with 12 bases sitting between them. The CDR3 length is 14 residues. The CDR3 DNA reads TGTGCCAGCAGTCGGGACTTCGGGACAGATACGCAGTATTTT. It encodes CASSRDFGTDTQYF.

The genes are TRBV7-5 and TRBJ1-2; the DNA was not compared with TRBD1, the D call given in the table. TRBV7-5 is a known pseudogene. The CDR3 runs 18 residues. CDR3 sequence reads: CARSLEPDREFPNYGYTF. The CDR3 DNA reads TGTGCCAGAAGCTTAGAACCGGACAGGGAGTTCCCTAACTATGGCTACACCTTC.

This clone was detected only a few times. This sequence joins TRBV2 and TRBJ1-2; the match to TRBD1 covers 9 bases. Germline CDR1 reads SNHLY; CDR2 reads FYNNEI. Trimming at V came to 5 bases and at J to 8 bases, leaving 6 bases not matched to a gene. This CDR3 is 13 amino acids long. The CDR3 region is CASSLDRGGGYTF. The DNA for the CDR3 is TGTGCCAGCAGTTTAGACAGGGGGGGCGGCTACACCTTC.

This clone turned up a few times. J is TRBJ1-5 and V is TRBV12-3 or TRBV12-4; D gene unclear. V was cut by 8 bases and J by 0 bases, with 8 bases left in between. This CDR3 contains 13 residues. As DNA, the CDR3 is TGTGCCAGCCGCGGCTATAGCAATCAGCCCCAGCATTTT. Translating it yields CASRGYSNQPQHF.

As regards this clone: It is likely a read error, because the conserved phenylalanine at the end of the CDR3 is missing. It is unclear where the CDR3 begins or ends on the DNA, so no DNA is shown, and the CDR3 is as TCRdb lists it. The chain employs TRBV24-1 and TRBJ2-7. Inclusive of both ends, the CDR3 amounts to 14 amino acids. Germline CDR1 KGHDR, CDR2 SFDVKD. CDR3 amino acids: CATSDHKSPPPTLL.

This clone came up once. The rearrangement joins TRBV5-1 to TRBJ2-5; D is unresolved. The CDR3 extends over 18 amino acids. Trimming left V 0 bases short and J 1 base short, with 19 bases between. Looked up from germline, CDR1 is SGHRS and CDR2 is YFSETQ. This chain's CDR3 is CASSLEPPSVFSQETQYF. CDR3 DNA sequence: TGCGCCAGCAGCTTGGAACCCCCGTCGGTGTTTAGCCAAGAGACCCAGTACTTC. The full variable domain, rest sourced from reference TRBV5-1 and TRBJ2-5, is KAGVTQTPRYLIKTRGQQVTLSCSPISGHRSVSWYQQTPGQGLQFLFEYFSETQRNKGNFPGRFSGRQFSNSRSEMNVSTLELGDSALYLCASSLEPPSVFSQETQYFGPGTRLLVL.

The chain couples TRBV13 to TRBJ2-5; perhaps TRBD2 as D (5 bases). The germline V and J ends were trimmed by 0 bases and 5 bases, with 16 bases remaining between them. CDR1 and CDR2 from the germline V gene are PRHDT and FYEKMQ (reference sequence). This CDR3 region has 16 residues. The CDR3 coding sequence is TGTGCCAGCAGCTTAGGTCGAGCGGCAATGGGGGAGACCCAGTACTTC. The encoded protein is CASSLGRAAMGETQYF.

The chain employs TRBV7-2 and TRBJ2-3; 13 bases are shared with TRBD2. J gave up 8 bases and V 1 base, and 6 bases lay outside the gene matches. CDR1 is SGHTA and CDR2 is FQGNSA in the germline V gene. The CDR3 sequence is 16 residues long. The CDR3 protein is CASSLVTSGRGGTQYF. Here the CDR3 DNA reads TGTGCCAGCAGCTTAGTAACTAGCGGGAGGGGTGGTACGCAGTATTTT.

This chain links TRBV5-1 with TRBJ1-2, with a possible D match to TRBD1 (5 bases). Germline V lookup: CDR1 SGHRS, CDR2 YFSETQ. Trimming shortened V by 5 bases and J by 4 bases, and 30 bases separated the two germline ends. The CDR3 length is 19 residues. The CDR3 sequence is CASSYVQGAVDALLYGYTF. CDR3 DNA: TGCGCCAGCAGTTACGTGCAGGGTGCCGTCGACGCCCTGCTCTATGGCTACACCTTC.

This chain links TRBV5-1 with TRBJ2-7; 12 bases fit TRBD1. Germline V gene lookup returns CDR1 SGHRS and CDR2 YFSETQ. Losses at the gene ends were 3 bases for V and 6 bases for J; bases not matched to a gene: 4. The CDR3 is 14 amino acids. The CDR3 protein is CASSSGTGGAEQYF. DNA for the CDR3: TGCGCCAGCAGCTCCGGGACAGGGGGCGCCGAGCAGTACTTC.

J is TRBJ1-4 and V is TRBV6-5; D not certain. Germline V gene lookup returns CDR1 MNHEY and CDR2 SVGAGI. With 6 bases removed from V and 8 bases from J, the gap between germline ends came to 16 bases. This CDR3 region has 14 residues. CDR3 protein: CASRATWGREKLFF. CDR3 DNA: TGTGCCAGCAGGGCGACATGGGGTCGGGAAAAACTGTTTTTT.

The rearrangement uses TRBV9 and TRBJ1-2, with a possible D match to TRBD1 (6 bases). Germline assignment: CDR1 SGDLS and CDR2 YYNGEE. The CDR3 spans 13 residues. The V end was cut by 0 bases, the J end by 6 bases, with 9 bases between. CDR3 sequence: CASSVEQGHGYTF. In nucleotides, the CDR3 is TGTGCCAGCAGCGTAGAACAGGGCCATGGCTACACCTTC.

The count of this clone is one. This chain connects TRBV7-9 to TRBJ1-6; 10 nucleotides line up with TRBD1. The V and J ends lost 5 bases and 8 bases, in that order; junction bases with no gene match: 6. Germline CDR1 reads SEHNR; CDR2 reads FQNEAQ (reference sequence). This CDR3 comprises 15 residues. The DNA for the CDR3 is TGTGCCAGCAGCGCGGGACAGGGGATCGATTCACCCCTCCACTTT. The encoded protein is CASSAGQGIDSPLHF.

The chain recombines TRBV4-2 with TRBJ1-2; the D is unclear. Looked up from germline, CDR1 is LGHNA and CDR2 is YNFKEQ. CDR3 length: 15 amino acids. With 0 bases removed from V and 2 bases from J, the gap between germline ends came to 10 bases. CDR3 protein: CASSQERDTNYGYTF. CDR3 bases: TGTGCCAGCAGCCAAGAGCGAGACACAAACTATGGCTACACCTTC.

The chain carries TRBV19 and TRBJ1-5, with D hard to call. The CDR3 extends over 16 amino acids. The V gene lost 4 bases and the J gene lost 0 bases, with 13 bases spanning the gap. CDR1 and CDR2 (germline): LNHDA, SQIVND (reference sequence). In DNA form, the CDR3 reads TGTGCCAGTAGTAGGTCGCAGGCTAATAGCAATCAGCCCCAGCATTTT. This translates into CASSRSQANSNQPQHF.

The chain uses TRBV5-1 and TRBJ2-7; 8 bases are shared with TRBD2. The V and J ends lost 4 bases and 6 bases, in that order; junction bases with no gene match: 0. The CDR3 has 11 amino acids. Germline lookup yields CDR1 SGHRS and CDR2 YFSETQ. The CDR3 sequence: CASSAGGEQYF. The CDR3 bases are TGCGCCAGCAGCGCGGGAGGCGAGCAGTACTTC.